The 10 T cell receptor beta chains reported below all come from one sample, sequenced in a study of cytomegalovirus exposure and HLA in healthy donors. The PCR employed 60 Vbeta primers together with 13 Jbeta primers. Profiled with immunoSEQ multiplex PCR; TCRdb holds only in-frame clones, not every one. The data show around 180,000 clones, roughly 83% seen once. The sample was PBMCs. The origin of the receptors is a woman aged 45-65 years in good health and CMV-seronegative.

This clone was picked up a small number of times. The chain has TRBV28 and TRBJ1-4; 8 bases align to TRBD1. Germline assignment: CDR1 MDHEN and CDR2 SYDVKM. This CDR3 comprises 14 residues. Trimming cost V 9 bases and J 5 bases; bases outside gene matches: 8. The CDR3 nucleotides read TGTGCCAGTAGAGGTACAGGGGGAAATGAAAAACTGTTTTTT. Translated, it gives CASRGTGGNEKLFF.

This chain connects TRBV7-9 to TRBJ2-7; D may be TRBD1 (6 bases). Germline V gives CDR1 SEHNR, CDR2 FQNEAQ (reference sequence). The CDR3 has 15 residues. Trimming pared 5 bases from V and 4 bases from J, leaving 18 bases between. This CDR3 is CASSPPWGQGYEQYF. For the CDR3, the DNA is TGTGCCAGCAGCCCCCCCTGGGGGCAGGGTTACGAGCAGTACTTC.

The chain combines TRBV13 with TRBJ2-5; TRBD1 matches at 8 bases. The CDR3 extends over 15 amino acids. In germline, CDR1 is PRHDT, CDR2 FYEKMQ (reference sequence). With 5 bases clipped from V and 5 bases from J, the junction kept 10 bases outside the gene matches. The CDR3, as DNA: TGTGCCAGCAGCGCACGACAGGGGATGACGGAGACCCAGTACTTC. Translation: CASSARQGMTETQYF.

The chain combines TRBV28 with TRBJ1-4; D is possibly TRBD1 (5 bases). V was cut by 3 bases and J by 5 bases, with 10 bases left in between. Germline loops: CDR1 MDHEN, CDR2 SYDVKM. There are 14 residues in the CDR3. In nucleotides, the CDR3 is TGTGCCAGCAGTTTGGGGGGACGGAATGAAAAACTGTTTTTT. Translated: CASSLGGRNEKLFF.

The rearrangement uses TRBV4-1 and TRBJ1-1; D gene ambiguous. CDR3 size: 17 residues. The V gene's germline CDR1 is MGHRA and CDR2 YSYEKL. V was shortened by 1 base and J by 3 bases, with 18 bases between the two germline ends. As DNA, the CDR3 is TGCGCCAGCAGCCAAGGGATCCAGGCGTCCTTTGACACTGAAGCTTTCTTT. Protein: CASSQGIQASFDTEAFF.

The genes are TRBV28 and TRBJ1-2, with TRBD1 matching over 8 bases. This CDR3 is built from 14 residues. Germline lookup yields CDR1 MDHEN and CDR2 SYDVKM. V was clipped by 4 bases and J by 6 bases; unmatched bases: 7. The CDR3 loop is CASSSLTGVNGYTF. For the CDR3, the DNA is TGTGCCAGCAGTTCTCTGACAGGGGTGAATGGCTACACCTTC.

The rearrangement joins TRBV6-1 to TRBJ2-2, with 10 bases that match TRBD2. The V gene's germline CDR1 is MNHNS and CDR2 SASEGT. CDR3 size: 14 residues. Germline trimming cut 10 bases from V and 7 bases from J; bases unmatched to any gene: 9. The CDR3 DNA reads TGTGCCACCCGAGGGACTAGCGTAGGCGGGGAGCTGTTTTTT. It codes for CATRGTSVGGELFF.

The V gene is TRBV28, the J gene TRBJ1-2; a weak D match, TRBD1 (5 bases). Trimming shortened V by 4 bases and J by 5 bases, and 14 bases separated the two germline ends. Germline V lookup: CDR1 MDHEN, CDR2 SYDVKM. CDR3 size: 14 residues. CDR3 region: CASSSQGFTYGYTF. CDR3 DNA: TGTGCCAGCAGTTCGCAGGGTTTTACATATGGCTACACCTTC.

Comments on this clone: Germline and junction disagree at one end, which may indicate a read error. The chain is built from TRBV7-9 and TRBJ2-7, with D possibly TRBD1 on 7 matching bases. The germline V gene encodes CDR1 SEHNR and CDR2 FQNEAQ (reference sequence). This CDR3 contains 17 residues. The CDR3 is CSSSSPSDDRDFYEQYF. The CDR3 DNA reads TGTTCCAGCAGCTCCCCCTCTGATGACAGGGACTTTTACGAGCAGTACTTC.

V is TRBV4-1 and J is TRBJ1-2; 7 positions agree with TRBD1. Germline V gene sequence: CDR1 MGHRA, CDR2 YSYEKL. The CDR3 length is 16 residues. The J segment lost 0 bases and the V segment lost 0 bases, leaving 4 bases of the junction unmatched. The CDR3 reads CASSQDAGQANYGYTF. The CDR3 region has the DNA TGCGCCAGCAGCCAAGATGCCGGACAGGCTAACTATGGCTACACCTTC.